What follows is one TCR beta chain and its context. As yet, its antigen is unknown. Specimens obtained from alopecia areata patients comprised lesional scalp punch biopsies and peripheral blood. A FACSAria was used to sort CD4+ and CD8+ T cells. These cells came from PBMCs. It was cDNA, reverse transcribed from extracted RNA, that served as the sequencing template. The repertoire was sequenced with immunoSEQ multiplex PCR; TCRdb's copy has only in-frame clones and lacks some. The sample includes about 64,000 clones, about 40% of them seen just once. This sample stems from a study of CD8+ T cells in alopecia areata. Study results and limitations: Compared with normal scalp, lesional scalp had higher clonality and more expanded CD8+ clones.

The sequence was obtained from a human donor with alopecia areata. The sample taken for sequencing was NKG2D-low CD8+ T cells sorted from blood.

CDR3 loop: CASSFIGQGDEQYF. The CDR3 nucleotides read TGTGCCAGCAGCTTCATCGGACAGGGCGACGAGCAGTACTTC. The gene calls are TRBV11-2 and TRBJ2-7, with 8 bases fitting TRBD1. Germline CDR1 SGHAT, CDR2 FQNNGV. V was clipped by 3 bases and J by 5 bases; unmatched bases: 6. The CDR3 runs to 14 residues.